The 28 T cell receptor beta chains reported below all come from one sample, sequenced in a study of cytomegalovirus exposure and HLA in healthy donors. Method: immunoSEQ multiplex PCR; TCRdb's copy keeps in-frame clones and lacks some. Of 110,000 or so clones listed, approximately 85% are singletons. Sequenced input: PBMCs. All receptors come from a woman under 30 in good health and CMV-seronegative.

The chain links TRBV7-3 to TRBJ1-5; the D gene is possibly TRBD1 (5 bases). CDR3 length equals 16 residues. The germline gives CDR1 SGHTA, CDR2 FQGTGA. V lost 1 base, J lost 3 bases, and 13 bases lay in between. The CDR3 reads CASSLKGMQANQPQHF. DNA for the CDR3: TGTGCCAGCAGCTTAAAGGGGATGCAGGCCAATCAGCCCCAGCATTTT.

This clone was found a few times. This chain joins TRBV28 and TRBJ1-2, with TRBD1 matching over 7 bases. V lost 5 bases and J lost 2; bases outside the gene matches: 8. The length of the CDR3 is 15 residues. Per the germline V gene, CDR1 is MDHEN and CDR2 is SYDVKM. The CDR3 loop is CASSAQGTANYGYTF. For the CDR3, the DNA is TGTGCCAGCAGTGCACAAGGGACAGCCAACTATGGCTACACCTTC.

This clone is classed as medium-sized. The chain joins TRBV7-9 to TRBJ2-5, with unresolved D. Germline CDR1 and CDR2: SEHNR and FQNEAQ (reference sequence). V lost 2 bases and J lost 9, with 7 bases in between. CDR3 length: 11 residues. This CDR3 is CASSLNYPQYF. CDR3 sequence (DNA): TGTGCCAGCAGCTTAAACTACCCCCAGTACTTC.

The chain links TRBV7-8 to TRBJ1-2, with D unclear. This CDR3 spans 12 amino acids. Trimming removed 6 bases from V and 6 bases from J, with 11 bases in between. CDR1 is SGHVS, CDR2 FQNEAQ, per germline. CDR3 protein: CASSRYSDGYTF. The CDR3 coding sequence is TGTGCCAGCAGTCGGTATTCGGATGGCTACACCTTC.

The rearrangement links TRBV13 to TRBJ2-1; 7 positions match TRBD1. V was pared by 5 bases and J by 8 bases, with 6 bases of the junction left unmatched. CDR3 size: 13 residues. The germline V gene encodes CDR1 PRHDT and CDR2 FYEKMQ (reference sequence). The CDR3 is CASSRTGGDEQFF. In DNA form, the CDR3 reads TGTGCCAGCAGCCGGACAGGTGGGGATGAGCAGTTCTTC.

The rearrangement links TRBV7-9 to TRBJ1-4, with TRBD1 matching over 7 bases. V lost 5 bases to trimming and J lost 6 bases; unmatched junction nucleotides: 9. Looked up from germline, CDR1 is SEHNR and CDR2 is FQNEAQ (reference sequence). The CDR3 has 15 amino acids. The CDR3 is CASSHTGEEHEKLFF. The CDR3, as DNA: TGTGCCAGCAGCCATACAGGGGAAGAGCATGAAAAACTGTTTTTT.

CDR3 coding DNA: TGTGCCAGCAGCCCGGACAGACGAGAAAATGAAAAACTGTTTTTT. Its translation is CASSPDRRENEKLFF. This chain joins TRBV6-5 and TRBJ1-4; D is possibly TRBD1 (6 bases). Deletions cut 6 bases from V and 5 bases from J, with 16 bases between. Germline values: CDR1 MNHEY, CDR2 SVGAGI. This CDR3 contains 15 residues.

DNA of the CDR3: TGTGCCAGCAGCTTAGGAAGCTGGACTTTCTCTGGAAACACCATATATTTT. It encodes CASSLGSWTFSGNTIYF. The V call is TRBV7-9, the J call TRBJ1-3; no clear D gene. The V and J ends lost 1 base and 0 bases respectively, with 13 bases between them. Germline loops: CDR1 SEHNR, CDR2 FQNEAQ (reference sequence). The CDR3 covers 17 residues. Full variable domain (missing parts from reference TRBV7-9 and TRBJ1-3): DTGVSQNPRHKITKRGQNVTFRCDPISEHNRLYWYRQTLGQGPEFLTYFQNEAQLEKSRLLSDRFSAERPKGSFSTLEIQRTEQGDSAMYLCASSLGSWTFSGNTIYFGEGSWLTVV.

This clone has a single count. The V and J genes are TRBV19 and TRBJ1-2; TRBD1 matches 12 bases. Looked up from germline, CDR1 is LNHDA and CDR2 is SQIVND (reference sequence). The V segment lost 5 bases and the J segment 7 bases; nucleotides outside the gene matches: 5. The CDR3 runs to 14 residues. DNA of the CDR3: TGTGCCAGTAGTCGGGACAGGGGGCGTAGTGGCTACACCTTC. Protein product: CASSRDRGRSGYTF.

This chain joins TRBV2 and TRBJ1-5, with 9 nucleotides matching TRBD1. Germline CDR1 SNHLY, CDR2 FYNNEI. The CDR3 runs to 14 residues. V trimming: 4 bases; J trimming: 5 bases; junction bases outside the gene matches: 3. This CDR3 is CASSGGQGDQPQHF. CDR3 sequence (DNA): TGTGCCAGCAGTGGGGGACAGGGAGATCAGCCCCAGCATTTT. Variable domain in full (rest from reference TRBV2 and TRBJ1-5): EPEVTQTPSHQVTQMGQEVILRCVPISNHLYFYWYRQILGQKVEFLVSFYNNEISEKSEIFDDQFSVERPDGSNFTLKIRSTKLEDSAMYFCASSGGQGDQPQHFGDGTRLSIL.

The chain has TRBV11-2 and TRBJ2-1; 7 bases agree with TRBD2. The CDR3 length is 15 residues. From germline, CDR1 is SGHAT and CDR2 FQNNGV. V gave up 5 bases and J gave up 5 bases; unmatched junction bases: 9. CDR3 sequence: CASSQQRGINNEQFF. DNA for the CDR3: TGTGCCAGCAGCCAGCAGCGGGGTATTAACAATGAGCAGTTCTTC.

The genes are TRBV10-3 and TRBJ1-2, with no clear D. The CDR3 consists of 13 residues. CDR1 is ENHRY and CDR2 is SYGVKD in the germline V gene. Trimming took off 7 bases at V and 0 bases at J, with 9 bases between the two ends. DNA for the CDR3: TGTGCCATCACCCAGGTTTCTAACTATGGCTACACCTTC. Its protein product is CAITQVSNYGYTF.

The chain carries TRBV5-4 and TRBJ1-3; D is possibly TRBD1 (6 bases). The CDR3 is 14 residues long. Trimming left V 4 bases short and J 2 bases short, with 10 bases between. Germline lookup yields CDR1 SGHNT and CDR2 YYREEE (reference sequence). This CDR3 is CASSGGATGNTIYF. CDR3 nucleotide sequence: TGTGCCAGCAGCGGGGGGGCGACTGGAAACACCATATATTTT. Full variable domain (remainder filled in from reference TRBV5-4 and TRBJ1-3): ETGVTQSPTHLIKTRGQQVTLRCSSQSGHNTVSWYQQALGQGPQFIFQYYREEENGRGNFPPRFSGLQFPNYSSELNVNALELDDSALYLCASSGGATGNTIYFGEGSWLTVV.

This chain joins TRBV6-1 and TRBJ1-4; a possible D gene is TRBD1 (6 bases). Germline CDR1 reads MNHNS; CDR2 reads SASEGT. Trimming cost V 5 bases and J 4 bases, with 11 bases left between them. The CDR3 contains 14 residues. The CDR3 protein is CASSTQGVNEKLFF. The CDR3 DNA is TGTGCCAGCAGTACACAGGGAGTTAATGAAAAACTGTTTTTT.

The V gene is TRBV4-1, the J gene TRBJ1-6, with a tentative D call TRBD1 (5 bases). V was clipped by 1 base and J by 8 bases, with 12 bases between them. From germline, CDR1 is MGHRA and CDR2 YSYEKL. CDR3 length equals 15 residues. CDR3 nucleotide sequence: TGCGCCAGCAGCCAAGTAGGGGATAGTTATTCACCCCTCCACTTT. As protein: CASSQVGDSYSPLHF.

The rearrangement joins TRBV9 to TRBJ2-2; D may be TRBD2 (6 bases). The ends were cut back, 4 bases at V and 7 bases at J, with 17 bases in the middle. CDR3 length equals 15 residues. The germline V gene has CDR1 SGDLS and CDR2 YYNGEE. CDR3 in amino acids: CASSSLTGGGGELFF. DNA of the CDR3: TGTGCCAGCAGCTCGTTGACCGGGGGTGGCGGGGAGCTGTTTTTT.

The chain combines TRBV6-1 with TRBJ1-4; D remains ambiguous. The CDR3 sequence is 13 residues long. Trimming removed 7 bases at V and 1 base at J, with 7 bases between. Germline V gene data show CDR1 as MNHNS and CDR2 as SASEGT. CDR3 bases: TGTGCCAGCAATCGGTTAACTAATGAAAAACTGTTTTTT. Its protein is CASNRLTNEKLFF.

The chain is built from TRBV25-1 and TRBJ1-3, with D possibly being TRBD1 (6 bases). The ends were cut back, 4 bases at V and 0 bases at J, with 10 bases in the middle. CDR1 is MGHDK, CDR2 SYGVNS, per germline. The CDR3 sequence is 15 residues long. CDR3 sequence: CASSATGSSGNTIYF. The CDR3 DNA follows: TGTGCCAGCAGTGCTACAGGGAGCTCTGGAAACACCATATATTTT.

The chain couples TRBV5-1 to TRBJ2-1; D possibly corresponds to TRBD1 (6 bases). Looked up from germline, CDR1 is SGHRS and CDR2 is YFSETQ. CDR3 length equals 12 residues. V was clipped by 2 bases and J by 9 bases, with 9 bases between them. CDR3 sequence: CASSFTGTEQFF. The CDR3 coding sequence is TGCGCCAGCAGCTTCACAGGGACTGAGCAGTTCTTC.

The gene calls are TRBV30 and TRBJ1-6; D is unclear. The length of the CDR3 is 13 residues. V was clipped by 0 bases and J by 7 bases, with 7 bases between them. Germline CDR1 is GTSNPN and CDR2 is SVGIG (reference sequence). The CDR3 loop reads CAWSVSGNSPLHF. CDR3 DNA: TGTGCCTGGAGTGTATCCGGGAATTCACCCCTCCACTTT. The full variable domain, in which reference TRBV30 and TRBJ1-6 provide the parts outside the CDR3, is SQTIHQWPATLVQPVGSPLSLECTVEGTSNPNLYWYRQAAGRGLQLLFYSVGIGQISSEVPQNLSASRPQDRQFILSSKKLLLSDSGFYLCAWSVSGNSPLHFGNGTRLTVT.

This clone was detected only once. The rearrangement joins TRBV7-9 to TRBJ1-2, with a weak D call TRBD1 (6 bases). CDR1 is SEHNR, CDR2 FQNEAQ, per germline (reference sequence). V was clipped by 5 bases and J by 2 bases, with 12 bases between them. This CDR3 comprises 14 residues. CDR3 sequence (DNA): TGTGCCAGCAGCCCCCGGACAGAAAACTATGGCTACACCTTC. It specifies CASSPRTENYGYTF.

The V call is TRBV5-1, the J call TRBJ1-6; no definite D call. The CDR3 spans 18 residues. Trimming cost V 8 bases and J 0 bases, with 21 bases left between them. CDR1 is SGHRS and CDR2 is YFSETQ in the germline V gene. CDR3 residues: CARNPWAAKSSYNSPLHF. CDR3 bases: TGCGCCAGAAACCCCTGGGCAGCTAAGAGCTCCTATAATTCACCCCTCCACTTT.

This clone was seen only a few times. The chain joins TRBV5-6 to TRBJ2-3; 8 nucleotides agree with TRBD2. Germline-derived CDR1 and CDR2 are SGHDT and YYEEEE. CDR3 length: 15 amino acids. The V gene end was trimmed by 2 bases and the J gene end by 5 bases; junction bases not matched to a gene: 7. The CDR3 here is CASSLLRGAGDTQYF. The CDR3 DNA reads TGTGCCAGCAGCTTATTGCGGGGGGCCGGAGATACGCAGTATTTT. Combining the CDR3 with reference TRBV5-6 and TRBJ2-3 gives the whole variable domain DAGVTQSPTHLIKTRGQQVTLRCSPKSGHDTVSWYQQALGQGPQFIFQYYEEEERQRGNFPDRFSGHQFPNYSSELNVNALLLGDSALYLCASSLLRGAGDTQYFGPGTRLTVL.

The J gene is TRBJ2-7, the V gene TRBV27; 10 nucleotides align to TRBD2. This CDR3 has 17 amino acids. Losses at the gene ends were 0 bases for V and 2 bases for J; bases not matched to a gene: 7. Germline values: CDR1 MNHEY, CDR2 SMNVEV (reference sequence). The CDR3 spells CASSLSSPSGGPYEQYF. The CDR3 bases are TGTGCCAGCAGTTTATCGTCCCCTAGCGGGGGCCCCTACGAGCAGTACTTC.

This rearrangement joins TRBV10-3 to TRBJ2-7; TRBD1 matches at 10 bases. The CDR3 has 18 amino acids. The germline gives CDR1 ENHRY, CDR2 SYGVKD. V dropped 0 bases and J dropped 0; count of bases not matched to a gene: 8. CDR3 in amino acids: CAISESEGQGMSSYEQYF. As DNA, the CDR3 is TGTGCCATCAGTGAGTCAGAGGGACAGGGGATGAGCTCCTACGAGCAGTACTTC.

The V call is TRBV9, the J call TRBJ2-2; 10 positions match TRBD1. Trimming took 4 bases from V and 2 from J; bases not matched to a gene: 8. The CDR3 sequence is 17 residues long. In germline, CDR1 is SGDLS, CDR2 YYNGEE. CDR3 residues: CASSIPKTGGNTGELFF. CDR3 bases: TGTGCCAGCAGCATACCAAAGACAGGGGGCAACACCGGGGAGCTGTTTTTT.

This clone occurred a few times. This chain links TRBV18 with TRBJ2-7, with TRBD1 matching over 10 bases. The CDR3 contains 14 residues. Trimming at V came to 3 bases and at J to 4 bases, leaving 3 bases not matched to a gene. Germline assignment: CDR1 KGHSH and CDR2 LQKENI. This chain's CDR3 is CASSPGQGIYEQYF. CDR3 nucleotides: TGTGCCAGCTCACCGGGACAGGGGATATACGAGCAGTACTTC.

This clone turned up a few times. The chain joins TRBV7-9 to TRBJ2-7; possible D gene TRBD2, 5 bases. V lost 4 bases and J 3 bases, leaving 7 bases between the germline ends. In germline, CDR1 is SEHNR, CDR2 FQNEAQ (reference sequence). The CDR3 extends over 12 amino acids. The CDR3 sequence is CASSSGYYEQYF. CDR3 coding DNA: TGTGCCAGCAGCTCGGGATACTACGAGCAGTACTTC.